What follows are 18 T cell receptor beta chains derived from one specimen sequenced in a study of shared T cell receptors in the human thymus. Profiling relied on immunoSEQ multiplex PCR, and the TCRdb table lists in-frame clones only, not all of them. This table has about 500,000 clones, around 78% appearing once. The same data also contributed to another study, on human thymus T cells.

The sample was thymocytes. The receptors derive from a boy under three years old with a congenital heart defect.

About this clone: Mismatch with germline at one junction end may stem from a read error. The chain uses TRBV6-4 and TRBJ2-7; TRBD1 matches 9 bases. The CDR3 has 10 amino acids. Germline V gene sequence: CDR1 MRHNA, CDR2 SNTAGT. DNA of the CDR3: TGTGCCAGCAGCCGGGACAGGGAAAACTTC. Protein: CASSRDRENF.

The chain joins TRBV29-1 to TRBJ2-1; tentative D call: TRBD2 (5 bases). This CDR3 region has 14 residues. Per the germline V gene, CDR1 is SQVTM and CDR2 is ANQGSEA. V was pared by 4 bases and J by 0 bases, with 10 bases between. As DNA, the CDR3 is TGCAGCGTTGGACGGGATCGCTCCTACAATGAGCAGTTCTTC. It is translated as CSVGRDRSYNEQFF.

The rearrangement joins TRBV5-1 to TRBJ2-5, with 10 bases that match TRBD1. This CDR3 contains 14 residues. Germline V gene lookup returns CDR1 SGHRS and CDR2 YFSETQ. J lost 4 bases, V lost 4 bases, and 4 bases had no gene match. The CDR3 protein is CASSEWTGGETQYF. Here the CDR3 DNA reads TGCGCCAGCAGCGAGTGGACAGGGGGAGAGACCCAGTACTTC. Supplemented by reference TRBV5-1 and TRBJ2-5, the full variable domain reads KAGVTQTPRYLIKTRGQQVTLSCSPISGHRSVSWYQQTPGQGLQFLFEYFSETQRNKGNFPGRFSGRQFSNSRSEMNVSTLELGDSALYLCASSEWTGGETQYFGPGTRLLVL.

The V call is TRBV25-1, the J call TRBJ2-1; 12 nucleotides agree with TRBD2. The CDR3 length is 15 residues. J gave up 4 bases and V 8 bases, and 6 bases lay outside the gene matches. Germline loops: CDR1 MGHDK, CDR2 SYGVNS. This CDR3 reads CASRTSGIDYNEQFF. The CDR3 region has the DNA TGTGCCAGCCGGACTAGCGGGATCGATTACAATGAGCAGTTCTTC.

The rearrangement joins TRBV27 to TRBJ2-1, with D maybe TRBD2 (5 bases). The CDR3 covers 15 residues. Germline values: CDR1 MNHEY, CDR2 SMNVEV (reference sequence). Between the trimmed V and J ends, which lost 5 bases and 7 bases, there was a span of 18 bases. As DNA, the CDR3 is TGTGCCAGCAGTCCCCTCGACTGGCCGGGGAATGAGCAGTTCTTC. Protein product: CASSPLDWPGNEQFF.

The rearrangement uses TRBV4-2 and TRBJ1-1; D is possibly TRBD1 (5 bases). Germline CDR1 reads LGHNA; CDR2 reads YNFKEQ. V was pared by 4 bases and J by 1 base, with 19 bases between. The CDR3 runs to 17 residues. DNA of the CDR3: TGTGCCAGCAGCCCAAAGGGGAGGGAGGGGAAGAACACTGAAGCTTTCTTT. It specifies CASSPKGREGKNTEAFF.

The chain has TRBV28 and TRBJ2-7, with TRBD1 matching over 7 bases. The CDR3 spans 20 residues. The V gene's germline CDR1 is MDHEN and CDR2 SYDVKM. Germline trimming cut 3 bases from V and 1 base from J; bases unmatched to any gene: 21. The CDR3 reads CASSFGTAHLLAFSSYEQYF. The CDR3 DNA reads TGTGCCAGCAGTTTCGGGACAGCCCACCTTCTAGCTTTTAGTTCCTACGAGCAGTACTTC.

The V gene is TRBV27, the J gene TRBJ2-7, with a tentative D call TRBD1 (7 bases). CDR3 length: 17 residues. The V gene lost 5 bases and the J gene lost 0 bases, with 20 bases spanning the gap. CDR1 and CDR2 (germline): MNHEY, SMNVEV (reference sequence). In DNA form, the CDR3 reads TGTGCCAGCAGTCAACAAGCAGGGGGGAGCGCCTCCTACGAGCAGTACTTC. Protein sequence: CASSQQAGGSASYEQYF.

For the CDR3, the DNA is TGTGCCAGTAGTATAGAGAAGGGGAGGGCTTTCACCTTC. This translates into CASSIEKGRAFTF. This rearrangement joins TRBV19 to TRBJ1-2; tentative D call: TRBD1 (5 bases). Germline V gene sequence: CDR1 LNHDA, CDR2 SQIVND (reference sequence). The CDR3 length is 13 residues. Trimming removed 0 bases at V and 13 bases at J, with 15 bases between.

The chain recombines TRBV28 with TRBJ1-3, with 8 nucleotides matching TRBD1. With 4 bases clipped from V and 5 bases from J, the junction kept 16 bases outside the gene matches. This CDR3 is 18 amino acids long. Germline values: CDR1 MDHEN, CDR2 SYDVKM. CDR3: CASSYESSPGQVRNTIYF. The CDR3, as DNA: TGTGCCAGCAGTTACGAAAGTTCCCCGGGACAGGTTAGAAACACCATATATTTT.

V and J are TRBV4-2 and TRBJ2-1, with D uncertain. Trimming took 0 bases from V and 9 from J, leaving 9 bases between them. Germline CDR1 and CDR2: LGHNA and YNFKEQ. The length of the CDR3 is 13 residues. In DNA, the CDR3 is TGTGCCAGCAGCCAAGAGTGCAGAGGTGAGCAGTTCTTC. Encoded protein: CASSQECRGEQFF.

The chain combines TRBV7-9 with TRBJ2-6; the D gene is possibly TRBD1 (5 bases). This CDR3 comprises 15 residues. V lost 2 bases to trimming and J lost 3 bases, with 8 bases between them. Germline V gene lookup returns CDR1 SEHNR and CDR2 FQNEAQ (reference sequence). As DNA, the CDR3 is TGTGCCAGCAGCTTACAGGGCTTTGGGGCCAACGTCCTGACTTTC. Residues: CASSLQGFGANVLTF.

This chain uses TRBV12-5 with TRBJ2-1; 8 bases agree with TRBD2. Germline CDR1 and CDR2: LGHNT and FRNRAP. The CDR3 totals 17 residues. V lost 1 base, J lost 1 base, and 6 bases stayed unmatched. CDR3 sequence: CASGLAERERSYNEQFF. As DNA, the CDR3 is TGTGCTAGTGGTTTGGCAGAGCGGGAGCGGTCCTACAATGAGCAGTTCTTC.

V and J are TRBV10-3 and TRBJ2-7; 7 nucleotides line up with TRBD2. The germline V gene encodes CDR1 ENHRY and CDR2 SYGVKD. The trim removed 10 bases at V and 6 bases at J, leaving 12 bases unmatched. The CDR3 runs 13 residues. CDR3 DNA: TGTGCCACCCTGAGTGCGGGAGTGACCGAGCAGTACTTC. It yields the protein CATLSAGVTEQYF.

The V call is TRBV11-2, the J call TRBJ2-7, with 10 bases lining up with TRBD2. Germline CDR1 reads SGHAT; CDR2 reads FQNNGV. The CDR3 contains 17 residues. Trimming cost V 0 bases and J 0 bases; bases outside gene matches: 5. In nucleotides, the CDR3 is TGTGCCAGCAGCTTAGAGGTCGCTAGCGGGAGCTCCTACGAGCAGTACTTC. This gives the protein CASSLEVASGSSYEQYF.

This clone was seen a few times. The chain uses TRBV6-5 and TRBJ1-2, with D perhaps TRBD1 (6 bases). CDR1 and CDR2 from the germline V gene are MNHEY and SVGAGI. CDR3 length equals 16 residues. V dropped 0 bases and J dropped 3 bases, with 14 bases sitting between them. CDR3 sequence (DNA): TGTGCCAGCAGTTACTCGAGGGGGGGGGAACACTATGGCTACACCTTC. Its protein is CASSYSRGGEHYGYTF.

CDR3 DNA sequence: TGTGCCAGTGTGAGTGGCGGGAGAAGCGAGCAGTACTTC. Its protein is CASVSGGRSEQYF. The chain joins TRBV11-2 to TRBJ2-7; 7 nucleotides match TRBD2. Germline-derived CDR1 and CDR2 are SGHAT and FQNNGV. Unmatched junction bases numbered 11, after V lost 9 bases and J lost 6 bases. CDR3 length equals 13 residues.

V and J are TRBV27 and TRBJ2-4, with 7 bases fitting TRBD1. Unmatched junction bases numbered 6, after V lost 4 bases and J lost 0 bases. Germline V gene data show CDR1 as MNHEY and CDR2 as SMNVEV (reference sequence). This CDR3 has 16 residues. The CDR3 nucleotides are TGTGCCAGCAGTTCGACAGGGAATCTAGCCAAAAACATTCAGTACTTC. Amino acid sequence: CASSSTGNLAKNIQYF.